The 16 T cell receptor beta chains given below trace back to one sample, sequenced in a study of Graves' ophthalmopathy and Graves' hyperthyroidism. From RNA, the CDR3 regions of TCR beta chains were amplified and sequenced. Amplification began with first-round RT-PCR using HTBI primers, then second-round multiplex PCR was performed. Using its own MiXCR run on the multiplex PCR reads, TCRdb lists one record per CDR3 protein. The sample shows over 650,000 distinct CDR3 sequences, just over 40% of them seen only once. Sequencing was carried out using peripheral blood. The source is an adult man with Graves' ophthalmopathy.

The CDR3 loop is CASSYLRQGHRDSRQPQHF. Here the CDR3 DNA reads TGTGCCAGCAGTTACTTGAGACAGGGCCACCGGGATAGCAGACAGCCCCAGCATTTT. J is TRBJ1-5 and V is TRBV6-5; 7 nucleotides agree with TRBD1. The CDR3 is 19 amino acids. V trimming: 1 base; J trimming: 7 bases; junction bases outside the gene matches: 19. The germline CDR1 and CDR2 sequences are MNHEY and SVGAGI.

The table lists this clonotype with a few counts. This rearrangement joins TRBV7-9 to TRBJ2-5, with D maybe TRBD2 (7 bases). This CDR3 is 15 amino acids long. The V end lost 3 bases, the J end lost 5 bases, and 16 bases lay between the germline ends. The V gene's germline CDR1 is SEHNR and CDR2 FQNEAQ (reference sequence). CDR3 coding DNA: TGTGCCAGCAGCTTCAGGGGAGGGGATCGGGAGACCCAGTACTTC. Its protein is CASSFRGGDRETQYF. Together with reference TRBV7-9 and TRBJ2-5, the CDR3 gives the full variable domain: DTGVSQNPRHKITKRGQNVTFRCDPISEHNRLYWYRQTLGQGPEFLTYFQNEAQLEKSRLLSDRFSAERPKGSFSTLEIQRTEQGDSAMYLCASSFRGGDRETQYFGPGTRLLVL.

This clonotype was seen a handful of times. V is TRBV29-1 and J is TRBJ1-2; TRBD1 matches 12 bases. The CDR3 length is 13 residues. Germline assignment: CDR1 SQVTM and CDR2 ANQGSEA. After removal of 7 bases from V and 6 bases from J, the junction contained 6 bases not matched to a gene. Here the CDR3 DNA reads TGCAGCGGCCGGGACAGGGGGCGGAATGGCTACACCTTC. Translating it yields CSGRDRGRNGYTF.

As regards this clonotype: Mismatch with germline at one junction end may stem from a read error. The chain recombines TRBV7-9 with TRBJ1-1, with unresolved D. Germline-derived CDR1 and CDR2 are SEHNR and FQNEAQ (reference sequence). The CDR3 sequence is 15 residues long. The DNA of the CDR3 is TGTGCCAGCAGCCTTGGCGGCAGCACTGAAGCTTTCTACCGATTT. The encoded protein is CASSLGGSTEAFYRF. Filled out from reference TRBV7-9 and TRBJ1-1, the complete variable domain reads DTGVSQNPRHKITKRGQNVTFRCDPISEHNRLYWYRQTLGQGPEFLTYFQNEAQLEKSRLLSDRFSAERPKGSFSTLEIQRTEQGDSAMYLCASSLGGSTEAFYRFGQGTRLTVV.

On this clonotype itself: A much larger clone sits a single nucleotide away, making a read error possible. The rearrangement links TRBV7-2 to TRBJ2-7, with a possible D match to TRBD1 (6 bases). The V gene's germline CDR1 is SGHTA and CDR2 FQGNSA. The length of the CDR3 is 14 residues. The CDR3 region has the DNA TGTGCCGGCAGCATAAGACAGGACTCCTACGAGCAGTACTTC. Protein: CAGSIRQDSYEQYF.

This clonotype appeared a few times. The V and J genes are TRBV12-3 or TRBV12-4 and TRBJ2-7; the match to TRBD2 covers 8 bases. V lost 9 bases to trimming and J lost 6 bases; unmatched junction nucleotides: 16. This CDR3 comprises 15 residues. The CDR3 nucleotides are TGTGCCAGTACGATCCGTCCGGGACTAGGGGGCGAGCAGTACTTC. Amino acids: CASTIRPGLGGEQYF.

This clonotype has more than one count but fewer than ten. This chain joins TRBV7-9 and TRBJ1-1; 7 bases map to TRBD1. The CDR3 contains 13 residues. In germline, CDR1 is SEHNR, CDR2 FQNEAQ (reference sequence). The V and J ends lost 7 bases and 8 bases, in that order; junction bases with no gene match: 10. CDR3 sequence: CASTALQGTEAFF. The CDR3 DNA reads TGTGCCAGCACAGCGCTACAGGGGACAGAAGCTTTCTTT.

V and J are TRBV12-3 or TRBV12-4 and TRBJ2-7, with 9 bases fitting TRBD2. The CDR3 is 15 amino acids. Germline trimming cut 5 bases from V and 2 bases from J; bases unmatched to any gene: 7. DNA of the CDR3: TGTGCCAGCAGTCAGCGACTAGCGGAACCCTACGAGCAGTACTTC. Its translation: CASSQRLAEPYEQYF.

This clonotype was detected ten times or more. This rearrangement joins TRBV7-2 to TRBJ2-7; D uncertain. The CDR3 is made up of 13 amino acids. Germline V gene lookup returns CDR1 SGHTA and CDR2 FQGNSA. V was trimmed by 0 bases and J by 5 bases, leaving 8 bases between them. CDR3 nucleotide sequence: TGTGCCAGCAGCTTAGCGCGTCGAAACGAGCAGTACTTC. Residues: CASSLARRNEQYF. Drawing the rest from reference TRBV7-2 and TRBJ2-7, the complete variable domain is GAGVSQSPSNKVTEKGKDVELRCDPISGHTALYWYRQSLGQGLEFLIYFQGNSAPDKSGLPSDRFSAERTGGSVSTLTIQRTQQEDSAVYLCASSLARRNEQYFGPGTRLTVT.

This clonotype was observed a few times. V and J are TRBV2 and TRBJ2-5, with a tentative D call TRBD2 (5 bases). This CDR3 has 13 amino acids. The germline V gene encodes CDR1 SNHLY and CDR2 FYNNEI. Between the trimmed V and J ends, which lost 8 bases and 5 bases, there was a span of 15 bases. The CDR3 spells CASGGVAQETQYF. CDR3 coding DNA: TGTGCCAGCGGTGGGGTAGCGCAGGAGACCCAGTACTTC.

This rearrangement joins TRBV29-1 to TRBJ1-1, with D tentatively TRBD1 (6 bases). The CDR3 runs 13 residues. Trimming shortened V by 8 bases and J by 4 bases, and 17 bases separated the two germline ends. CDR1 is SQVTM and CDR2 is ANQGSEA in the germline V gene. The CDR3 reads CSQPQGLGTEAFF. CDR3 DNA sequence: TGCAGCCAACCTCAGGGGCTGGGCACTGAAGCTTTCTTT.

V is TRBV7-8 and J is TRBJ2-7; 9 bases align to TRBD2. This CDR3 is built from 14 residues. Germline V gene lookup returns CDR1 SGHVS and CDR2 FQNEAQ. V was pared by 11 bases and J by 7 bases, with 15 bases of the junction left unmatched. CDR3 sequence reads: CAWSVSGLAGEQYF. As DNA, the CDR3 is TGTGCCTGGAGTGTCTCGGGACTAGCAGGGGAGCAGTACTTC.

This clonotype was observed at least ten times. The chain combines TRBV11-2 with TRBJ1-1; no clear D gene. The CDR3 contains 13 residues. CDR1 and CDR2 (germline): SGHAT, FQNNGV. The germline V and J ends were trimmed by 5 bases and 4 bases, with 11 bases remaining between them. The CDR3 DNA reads TGTGCCAGCAGCGACCTACCCTCCACTGAAGCTTTCTTT. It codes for CASSDLPSTEAFF.

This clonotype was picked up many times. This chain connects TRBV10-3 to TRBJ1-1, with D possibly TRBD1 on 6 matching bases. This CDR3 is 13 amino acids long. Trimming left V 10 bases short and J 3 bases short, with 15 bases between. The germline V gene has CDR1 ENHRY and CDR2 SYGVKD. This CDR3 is CASNRAYDTEAFF. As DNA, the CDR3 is TGTGCCAGCAACAGGGCTTACGACACTGAAGCTTTCTTT.

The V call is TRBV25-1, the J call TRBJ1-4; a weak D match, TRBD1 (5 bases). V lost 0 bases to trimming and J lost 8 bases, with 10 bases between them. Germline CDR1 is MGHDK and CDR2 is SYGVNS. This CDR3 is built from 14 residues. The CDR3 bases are TGTGCCAGCAGTGAATATGGACATCCGGAAAAACTGTTTTTT. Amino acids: CASSEYGHPEKLFF.

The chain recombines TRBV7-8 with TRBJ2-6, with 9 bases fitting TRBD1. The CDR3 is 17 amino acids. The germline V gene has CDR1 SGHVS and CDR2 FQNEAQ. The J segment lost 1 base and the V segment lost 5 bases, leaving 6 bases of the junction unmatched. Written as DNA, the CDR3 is TGTGCCAGCAGCCCCGGGACAGGGAAATCTGGGGCCAACGTCCTGACTTTC. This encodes CASSPGTGKSGANVLTF.